Presented here are 7 T cell receptor beta chains from one specimen sequenced in a study of molecular identifiers for immune sequencing clone quantification (dated by TCRdb to 2016 to 2018). The library was prepared using PCR. TCRdb names NextSeq 500 as the instrument used. Using fastp at Q25 and MiXCR, TCRdb reprocessed the public reads and kept productive beta chains. Under each unique CDR3 protein, matching rows form one entry showing the most common genes and DNA. This sample comprises hundreds of thousands of distinct CDR3 sequences, 25% of them detected only once. The ten biggest clones cover 0.6% to 0.9% of the sample. The sample consisted of naive CD8+ T cells from blood, with Jurkat cell RNA spiked in. Sample cell subset or site, as interpreted from the label and publication: FACS-sorted CD8+CD4-CCR7+CD45RA+ naive T cells. The origin of the receptors is a human donor in good health. Some libraries in this study had Jurkat cell RNA spiked in.

This clonotype was found many times. This chain joins TRBV29-1 and TRBJ2-3; 7 nucleotides agree with TRBD2. V was pared by 6 bases and J by 1 base, with 7 bases of the junction left unmatched. CDR1 is SQVTM and CDR2 is ANQGSEA in the germline V gene. The CDR3 covers 14 residues. The CDR3 here is CSVDGAGGTDTQYF. DNA for the CDR3: TGCAGCGTGGATGGGGCGGGGGGCACAGATACGCAGTATTTT.

The chain is built from TRBV12-3 or TRBV12-4 and TRBJ2-7, with D unresolved. V was shortened by 3 bases and J by 3 bases, with 12 bases between the two germline ends. The CDR3 contains 14 residues. Written as DNA, the CDR3 is TGTGCCAGCAGTTTCACTAAGGGTATCTACGAGCAGTACTTC. It yields the protein CASSFTKGIYEQYF.

Note on this clonotype: As the CDR3 is not closed by the conserved phenylalanine or tryptophan, this likely results from a read error. V usage is TRBV5-1 and J usage is TRBJ2-7; 7 bases are shared with TRBD1. The germline V gene has CDR1 SGHRS and CDR2 YFSETQ. This CDR3 has 14 amino acids. V lost 2 bases, J lost 1 base, and 3 bases stayed unmatched. The CDR3 nucleotides are TGCGCCAGCAGCTTTGACAGGGAATCCTACGAGCAGTACTTA. This codes for CASSFDRESYEQYL.

In this sample, this clonotype turned up once. A much larger clone sits a single nucleotide away, making a read error possible. The rearrangement links TRBV24-1 to TRBJ2-6, with a weak D call TRBD1 (6 bases). Per germline, CDR1 KGHDR and CDR2 SFDVKD. The CDR3 runs to 18 residues. The CDR3 reads CATSDAGFTGSGANVQTF. As DNA, the CDR3 is TGTGCCACCAGTGATGCCGGCTTTACTGGGTCAGGGGCCAACGTCCAGACTTTC.

This clonotype was detected many times. V and J are TRBV7-9 and TRBJ2-3, with 8 bases identical to TRBD2. In germline, CDR1 is SEHNR, CDR2 FQNEAQ (reference sequence). V was pared by 1 base and J by 1 base, with 10 bases of the junction left unmatched. The CDR3 is 18 residues long. The CDR3 region has the DNA TGTGCCAGCAGCTTAGAGTGGAGCGGGGGATCTGGCACAGATACGCAGTATTTT. As protein: CASSLEWSGGSGTDTQYF.

There are many counts of this clonotype. The chain has TRBV20-1 and TRBJ2-7; 12 positions agree with TRBD1. V was clipped by 1 base and J by 4 bases; unmatched bases: 8. This CDR3 is built from 16 residues. Germline V lookup: CDR1 DFQATT, CDR2 SNEGSKA (reference sequence). CDR3 loop: CSARVEGQGARYEQYF. The CDR3 DNA is TGCAGTGCTAGAGTAGAGGGACAGGGGGCGAGGTACGAGCAGTACTTC.

To note about this clonotype: A much larger clone differs from this one at a single base, so this may be a read error. The rearrangement links TRBV9 to TRBJ1-4; D is unclear. Trimming cost V 4 bases and J 4 bases, with 14 bases left between them. From germline, CDR1 is SGDLS and CDR2 YYNGEE. The CDR3 has 15 residues. The CDR3 reads CASSLSVGSNEKLFF. The DNA of the CDR3 is TGTGCCAGCAGCCTTAGCGTGGGGAGTAATGAAAAACTGTTTTTT.